This T cell receptor beta chain came from a study of CD8 T cells in Susac syndrome. Random hexamers served to reverse transcribe roughly 0.5 to 1 ug RNA. TCRdb ran MiXCR on the immunoSEQ multiplex PCR reads and lists one entry per CDR3 protein. This table holds some 260,000 distinct CDR3 sequences, more than 75% found once. The authors carried out high-throughput sequencing of TCR beta. They applied it to CD8+ and CD4+ T cells obtained from blood. The CDR3 extends over 14 amino acids. The ends were cut back, 11 bases at V and 2 bases at J, with 18 bases in the middle. Germline assignment: CDR1 MNHEY and CDR2 SMNVEV (reference sequence).

This TCR derives from a human donor with multiple sclerosis. The sequencing input was CD8+ T cells from PBMCs. The J gene is TRBJ1-2, the V gene TRBV27, with unresolved D. The CDR3 nucleotides are TGTGCCTCTGGCGTGGAGCGTAGGAACTATGGCTACACCTTC. This sequence encodes CASGVERRNYGYTF.